These 8 T cell receptor beta chains were sequenced from one sample in a study of tumor-infiltrating lymphocytes in primary liver carcinoma. The input was approximately 0.45 ug total RNA; TCR beta cDNA was made from it with a constant-region primer. Amplification in three nested multiplex PCR rounds with slightly modified ARM-PCR gave rise to TCR beta libraries. It was with TRBV1-TRBV30 forward primers and a C-beta reverse primer that the first two PCR rounds were run, at around 11 cycles each. MiXCR, applied by TCRdb to the multiplex PCR reads, yields one record per CDR3 protein. The table includes roughly 70,000 distinct CDR3 sequences, approximately 74% detected once. Each 20-30 mg portion of unsorted bulk tissue served as the source for co-extraction of RNA and DNA. The sequenced sample was liver tumor tissue from sampling region 4. Described subset: tumor region T4, right-lateral pole. These TCRs come from a man aged 35 to 55 with primary liver carcinoma and hepatitis B virus infection.

As to this clonotype: A much larger clone lies one base from this, so it may be a read error. The chain carries TRBV12-3 or TRBV12-4 and TRBJ1-3; D is undetermined. V dropped 5 bases and J dropped 0 bases, with 5 bases sitting between them. The CDR3 contains 13 residues. In DNA form, the CDR3 reads TGTGCCAGCAGTCCCAACTCTGGAAACACCATATATTTT. It is translated as CASSPNSGNTIYF.

V usage is TRBV12-3 or TRBV12-4 and J usage is TRBJ2-7; 9 bases match TRBD2. Trimming removed 7 bases from V and 6 bases from J; junction bases left unmatched: 16. This CDR3 has 16 amino acids. The DNA of the CDR3 is TGTGCCAGCACTCCGTGGACTAGCGTGAGAGTCAGCGAGCAGTACTTC. The encoded protein is CASTPWTSVRVSEQYF.

Comment on this clonotype: A read error may be the cause here, since a much bigger clone is one base away. No conserved phenylalanine or tryptophan ends this CDR3, so it is likely a read error. The chain carries TRBV11-1 and TRBJ1-2; no definite D call. Germline V gene lookup returns CDR1 SGHAT and CDR2 FQDESV (reference sequence). The CDR3 loop spans 14 amino acids. CDR3 nucleotides: TGTGCCAGCAGCTCCAAGAGATTTGGCTATTGCTACACCCTC. It specifies CASSSKRFGYCYTL.

This clonotype was recorded a few times. A read error may explain this, as a much larger clone is one base away. This chain connects TRBV19 to TRBJ2-5; no clear D. CDR3 length: 13 residues. V lost 5 bases to trimming and J lost 3 bases, with 10 bases between them. Germline loops: CDR1 LNHDA, CDR2 SQIVND (reference sequence). The CDR3 here is CASSRSSKETQYF. CDR3 in DNA: TGTGCCAGTAGTCGGTCATCAAAAGAGACCCAGTACTTC.

The genes are TRBV5-5 and TRBJ2-2; D is possibly TRBD1 or TRBD2 (6 bases each). With 2 bases removed from V and 8 bases from J, the gap between germline ends came to 13 bases. This CDR3 comprises 14 residues. Germline CDR1 reads SGHKS; CDR2 reads YYEKEE (reference sequence). DNA for the CDR3: TGTGCCAGCAGCTTTGGCGGAGGGGGTGGGGAGCTGTTTTTT. It yields the protein CASSFGGGGGELFF.

Note on this clonotype: Germline is not matched at one junction end, which may reflect a read error. This chain joins TRBV11-3 and TRBJ1-1; unclear D gene. The germline CDR1 and CDR2 sequences are SGHNT and YENEEA. This CDR3 has 13 amino acids. The CDR3 DNA follows: TGTGCCAGCAGCTCGGCAGTTAACACTGAAACTTTCTTT. Its translation: CASSSAVNTETFF.

As for this clonotype: A read error may account for a junction end that differs from germline. The rearrangement joins TRBV4-3 to TRBJ2-1; D gene uncertain. The CDR3 is 16 amino acids. The germline V gene encodes CDR1 LGHNA and CDR2 YSLEER. The CDR3, as DNA: TGTGCCGGCAGCCAAGATAGAGTAGACACCTACGATGAGCAGTTCTTC. Amino acids: CAGSQDRVDTYDEQFF.

The chain links TRBV5-4 to TRBJ1-6; D ambiguous. The V and J ends lost 7 bases and 4 bases respectively, with 3 bases between them. The germline CDR1 and CDR2 sequences are SGHNT and YYREEE (reference sequence). This CDR3 contains 11 residues. In nucleotides, the CDR3 is TGTGCCAGCGAGTATAATTCACCCCTCCACTTT. Translating it yields CASEYNSPLHF.